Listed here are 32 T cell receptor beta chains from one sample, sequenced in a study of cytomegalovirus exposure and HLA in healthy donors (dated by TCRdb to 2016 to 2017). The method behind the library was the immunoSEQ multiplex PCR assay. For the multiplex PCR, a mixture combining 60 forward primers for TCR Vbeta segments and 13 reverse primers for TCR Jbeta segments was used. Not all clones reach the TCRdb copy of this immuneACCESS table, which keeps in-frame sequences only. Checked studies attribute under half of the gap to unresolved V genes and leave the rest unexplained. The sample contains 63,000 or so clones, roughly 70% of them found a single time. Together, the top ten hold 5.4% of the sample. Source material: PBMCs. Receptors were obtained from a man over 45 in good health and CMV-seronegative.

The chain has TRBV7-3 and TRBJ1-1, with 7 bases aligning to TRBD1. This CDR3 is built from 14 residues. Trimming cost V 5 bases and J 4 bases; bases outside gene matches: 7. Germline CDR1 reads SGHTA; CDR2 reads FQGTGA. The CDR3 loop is CASSNRGGGTEAFF. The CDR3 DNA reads TGTGCCAGCAGCAACAGGGGAGGAGGCACTGAAGCTTTCTTT.

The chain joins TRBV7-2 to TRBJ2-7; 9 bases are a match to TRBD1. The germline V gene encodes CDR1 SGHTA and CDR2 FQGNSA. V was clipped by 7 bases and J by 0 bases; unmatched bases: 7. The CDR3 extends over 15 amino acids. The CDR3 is CASTWTGVASYEQYF. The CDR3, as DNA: TGTGCCAGCACCTGGACAGGGGTCGCCTCCTACGAGCAGTACTTC.

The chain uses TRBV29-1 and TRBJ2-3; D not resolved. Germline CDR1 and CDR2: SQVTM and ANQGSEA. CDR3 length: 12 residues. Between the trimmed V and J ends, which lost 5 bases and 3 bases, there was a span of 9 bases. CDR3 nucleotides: TGCAGCGTTTTGCCGGTGACAGATACGCAGTATTTT. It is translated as CSVLPVTDTQYF.

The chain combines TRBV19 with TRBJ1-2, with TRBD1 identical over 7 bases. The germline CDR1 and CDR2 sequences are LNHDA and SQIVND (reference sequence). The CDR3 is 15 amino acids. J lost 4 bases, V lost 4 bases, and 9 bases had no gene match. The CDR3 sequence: CASSNHRDSFYGYTF. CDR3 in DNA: TGTGCCAGTAGTAACCATCGGGACAGTTTCTATGGCTACACCTTC.

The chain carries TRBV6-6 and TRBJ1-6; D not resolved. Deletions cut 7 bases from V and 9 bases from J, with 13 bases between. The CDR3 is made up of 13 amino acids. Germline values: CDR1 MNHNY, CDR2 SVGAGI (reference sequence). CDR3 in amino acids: CASTTALGSPLHF. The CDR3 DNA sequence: TGTGCCAGCACCACAGCTTTAGGTTCACCCCTCCACTTT.

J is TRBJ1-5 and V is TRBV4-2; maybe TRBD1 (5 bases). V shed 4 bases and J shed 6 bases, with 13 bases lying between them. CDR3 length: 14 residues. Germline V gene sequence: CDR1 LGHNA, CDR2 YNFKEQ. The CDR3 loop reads CASSPPGGGQPQHF. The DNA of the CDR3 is TGTGCCAGCAGCCCCCCGGGGGGAGGTCAGCCCCAGCATTTT.

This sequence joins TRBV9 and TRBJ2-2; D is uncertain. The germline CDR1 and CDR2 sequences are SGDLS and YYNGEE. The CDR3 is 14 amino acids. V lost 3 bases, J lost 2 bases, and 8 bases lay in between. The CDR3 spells CASSELINTGELFF. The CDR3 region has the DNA TGTGCCAGCAGCGAGCTGATAAACACCGGGGAGCTGTTTTTT.

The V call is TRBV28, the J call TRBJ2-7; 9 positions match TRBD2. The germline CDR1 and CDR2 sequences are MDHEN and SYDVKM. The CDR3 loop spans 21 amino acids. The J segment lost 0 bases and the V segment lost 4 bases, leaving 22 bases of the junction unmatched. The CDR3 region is CASSSYAGGTRGVSSSYEQYF. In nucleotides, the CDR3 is TGTGCCAGCAGTTCATATGCGGGAGGGACTAGAGGGGTGTCTTCCTCCTACGAGCAGTACTTC. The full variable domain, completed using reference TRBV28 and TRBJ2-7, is DVKVTQSSRYLVKRTGEKVFLECVQDMDHENMFWYRQDPGLGLRLIYFSYDVKMKEKGDIPEGYSVSREKKERFSLILESASTNQTSMYLCASSSYAGGTRGVSSSYEQYFGPGTRLTVT.

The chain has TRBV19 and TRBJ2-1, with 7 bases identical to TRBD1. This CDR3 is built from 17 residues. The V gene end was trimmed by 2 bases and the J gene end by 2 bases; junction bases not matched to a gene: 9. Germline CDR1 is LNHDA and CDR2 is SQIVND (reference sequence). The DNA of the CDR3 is TGTGCCAGTAGTATATTCCGACAGGGTACGCCCTACAATGAGCAGTTCTTC. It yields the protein CASSIFRQGTPYNEQFF.

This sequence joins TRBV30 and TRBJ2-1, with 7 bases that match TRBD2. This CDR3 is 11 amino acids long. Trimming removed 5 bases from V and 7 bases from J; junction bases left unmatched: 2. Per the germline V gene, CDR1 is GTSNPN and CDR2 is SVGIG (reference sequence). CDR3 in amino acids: CAWRGENEQFF. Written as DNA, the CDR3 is TGTGCCTGGCGGGGGGAAAATGAGCAGTTCTTC.

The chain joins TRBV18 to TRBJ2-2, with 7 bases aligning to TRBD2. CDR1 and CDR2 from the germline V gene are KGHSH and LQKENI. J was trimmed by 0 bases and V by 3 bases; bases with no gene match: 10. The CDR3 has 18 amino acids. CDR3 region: CASSPSRSGASNTGELFF. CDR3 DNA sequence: TGTGCCAGCTCACCCTCGCGGAGCGGGGCCTCGAACACCGGGGAGCTGTTTTTT.

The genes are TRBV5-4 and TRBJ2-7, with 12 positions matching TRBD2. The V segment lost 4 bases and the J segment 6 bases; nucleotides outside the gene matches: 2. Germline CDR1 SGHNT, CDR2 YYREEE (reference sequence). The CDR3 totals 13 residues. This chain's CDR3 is CASSMGLAGEQYF. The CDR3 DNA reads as TGTGCCAGCAGCATGGGACTAGCGGGCGAGCAGTACTTC.

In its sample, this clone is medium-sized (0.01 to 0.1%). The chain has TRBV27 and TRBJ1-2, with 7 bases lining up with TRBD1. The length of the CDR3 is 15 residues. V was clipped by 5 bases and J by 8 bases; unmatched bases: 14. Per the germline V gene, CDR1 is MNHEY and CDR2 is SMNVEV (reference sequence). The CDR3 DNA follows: TGTGCCAGCAGTCCCCTTACAGGGGCGCCTTTAGGCTACACCTTC. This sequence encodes CASSPLTGAPLGYTF.

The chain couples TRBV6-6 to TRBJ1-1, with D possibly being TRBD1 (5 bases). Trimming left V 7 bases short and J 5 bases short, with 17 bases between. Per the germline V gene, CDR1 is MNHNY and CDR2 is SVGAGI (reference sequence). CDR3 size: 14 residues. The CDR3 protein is CASIPGRWGTEAFF. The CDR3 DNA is TGTGCCAGCATTCCCGGGAGGTGGGGGACTGAAGCTTTCTTT.

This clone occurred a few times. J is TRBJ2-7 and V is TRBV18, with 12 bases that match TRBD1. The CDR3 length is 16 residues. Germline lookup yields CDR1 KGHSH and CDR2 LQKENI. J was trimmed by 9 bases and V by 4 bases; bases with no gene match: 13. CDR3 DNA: TGTGCCAGCTCACGAAAGGCCGGGACAGGGGGCGCCTGGCAGTACTTC. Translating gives CASSRKAGTGGAWQYF.

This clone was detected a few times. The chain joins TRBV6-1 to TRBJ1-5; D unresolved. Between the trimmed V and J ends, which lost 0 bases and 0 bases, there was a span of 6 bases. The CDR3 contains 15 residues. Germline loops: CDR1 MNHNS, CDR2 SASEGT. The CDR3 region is CASSEATDSNQPQHF. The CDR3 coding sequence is TGTGCCAGCAGTGAAGCCACAGATAGCAATCAGCCCCAGCATTTT.

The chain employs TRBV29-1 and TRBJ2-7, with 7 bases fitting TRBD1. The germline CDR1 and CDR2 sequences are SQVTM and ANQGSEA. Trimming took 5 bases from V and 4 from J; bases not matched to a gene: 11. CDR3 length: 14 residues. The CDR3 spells CSVRQGSGPYEQYF. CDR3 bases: TGCAGCGTTAGACAGGGATCAGGACCTTACGAGCAGTACTTC.

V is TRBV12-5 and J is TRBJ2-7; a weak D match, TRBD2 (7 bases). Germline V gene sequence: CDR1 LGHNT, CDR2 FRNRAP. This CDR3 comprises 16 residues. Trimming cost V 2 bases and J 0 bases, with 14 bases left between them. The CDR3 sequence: CASGLSSGGRSYEQYF. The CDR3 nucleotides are TGTGCTAGTGGTTTGTCGTCCGGGGGGCGCTCCTACGAGCAGTACTTC.

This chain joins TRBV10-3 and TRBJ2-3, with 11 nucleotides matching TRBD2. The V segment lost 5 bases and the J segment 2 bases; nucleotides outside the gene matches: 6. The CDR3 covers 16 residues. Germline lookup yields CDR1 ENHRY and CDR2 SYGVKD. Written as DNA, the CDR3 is TGTGCCATCAGTCAACTAGCGGGGGCAAACACAGATACGCAGTATTTT. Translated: CAISQLAGANTDTQYF.

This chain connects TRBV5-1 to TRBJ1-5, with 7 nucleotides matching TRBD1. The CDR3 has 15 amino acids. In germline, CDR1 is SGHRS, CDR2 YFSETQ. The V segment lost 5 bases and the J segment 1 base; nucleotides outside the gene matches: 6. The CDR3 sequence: CASRRDSSSNQPQHF. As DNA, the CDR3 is TGCGCCAGCAGAAGGGACAGTTCAAGCAATCAGCCCCAGCATTTT. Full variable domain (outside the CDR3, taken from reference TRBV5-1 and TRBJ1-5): KAGVTQTPRYLIKTRGQQVTLSCSPISGHRSVSWYQQTPGQGLQFLFEYFSETQRNKGNFPGRFSGRQFSNSRSEMNVSTLELGDSALYLCASRRDSSSNQPQHFGDGTRLSIL.

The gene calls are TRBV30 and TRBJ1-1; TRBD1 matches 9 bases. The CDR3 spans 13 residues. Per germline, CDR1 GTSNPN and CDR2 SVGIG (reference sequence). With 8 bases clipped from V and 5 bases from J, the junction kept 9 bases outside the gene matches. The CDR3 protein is CALTGGLVTEAFF. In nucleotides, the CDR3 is TGTGCCCTGACAGGGGGGTTGGTGACTGAAGCTTTCTTT.

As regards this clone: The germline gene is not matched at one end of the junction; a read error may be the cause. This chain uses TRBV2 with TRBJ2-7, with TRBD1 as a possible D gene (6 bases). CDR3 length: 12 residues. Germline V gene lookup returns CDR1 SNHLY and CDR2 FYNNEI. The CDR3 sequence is CASSEDRYEQYF. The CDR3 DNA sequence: TGTGCCAGCAGCGAAGACAGGTACGAGCAGTACTTC.

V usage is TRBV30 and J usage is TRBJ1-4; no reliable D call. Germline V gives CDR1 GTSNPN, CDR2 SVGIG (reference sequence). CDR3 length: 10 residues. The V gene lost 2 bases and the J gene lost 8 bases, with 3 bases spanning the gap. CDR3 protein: CAWSREKLFF. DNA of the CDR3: TGTGCCTGGAGTCGGGAAAAACTGTTTTTT.

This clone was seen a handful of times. The CDR3 loop is CASSSRTVSGNTIYF. The CDR3 bases are TGTGCCAGCAGCTCACGGACAGTCTCTGGAAACACCATATATTTT. V gene TRBV7-3 combines with J gene TRBJ1-3, with TRBD1 as a possible D gene (6 bases). CDR3 size: 15 residues. Trimming left V 4 bases short and J 0 bases short, with 10 bases between. In germline, CDR1 is SGHTA, CDR2 FQGTGA.

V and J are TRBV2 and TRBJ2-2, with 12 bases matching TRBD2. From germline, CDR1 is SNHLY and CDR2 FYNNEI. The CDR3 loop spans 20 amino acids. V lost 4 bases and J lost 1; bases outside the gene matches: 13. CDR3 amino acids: CASSALFLAGGRRNTGELFF. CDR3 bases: TGTGCCAGCAGTGCGCTGTTCCTAGCGGGGGGGCGGAGGAACACCGGGGAGCTGTTTTTT.

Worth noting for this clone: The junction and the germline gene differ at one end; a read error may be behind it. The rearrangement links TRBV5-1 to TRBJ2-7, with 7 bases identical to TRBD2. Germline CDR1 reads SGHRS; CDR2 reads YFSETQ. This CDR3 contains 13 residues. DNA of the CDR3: TGCGCCAGCAGCTTGAGCGTCAGCTCTGGGGGGGTGTTC. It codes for CASSLSVSSGGVF.

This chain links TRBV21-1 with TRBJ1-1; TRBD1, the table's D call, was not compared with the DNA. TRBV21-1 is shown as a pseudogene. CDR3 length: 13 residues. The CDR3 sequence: CASNFLGQLEAFF. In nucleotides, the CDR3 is TGTGCCAGCAACTTCCTGGGACAGCTTGAAGCTTTCTTT.

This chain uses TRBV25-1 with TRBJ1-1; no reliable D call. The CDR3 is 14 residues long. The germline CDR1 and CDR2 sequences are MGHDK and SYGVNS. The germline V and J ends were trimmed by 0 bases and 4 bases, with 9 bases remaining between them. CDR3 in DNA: TGTGCCAGCAGTGAATACGGGATCTCCACTGAAGCTTTCTTT. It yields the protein CASSEYGISTEAFF.

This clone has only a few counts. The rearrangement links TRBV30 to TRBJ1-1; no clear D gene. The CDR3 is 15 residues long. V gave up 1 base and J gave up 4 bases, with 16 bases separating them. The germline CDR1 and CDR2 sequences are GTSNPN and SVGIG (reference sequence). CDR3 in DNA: TGTGCCTGGAGTGGGGTCAGCGGCCGGAGCACTGAAGCTTTCTTT. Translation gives CAWSGVSGRSTEAFF.

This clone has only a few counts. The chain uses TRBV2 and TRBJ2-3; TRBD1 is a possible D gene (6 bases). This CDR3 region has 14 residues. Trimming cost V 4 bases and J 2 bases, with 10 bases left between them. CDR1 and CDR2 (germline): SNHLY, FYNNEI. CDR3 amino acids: CASSAGQNTDTQYF. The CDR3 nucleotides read TGTGCCAGCAGTGCAGGACAGAACACAGATACGCAGTATTTT.

CDR3 amino acids: CASKGVMNTEAFF. The CDR3 DNA reads TGTGCCAGTAAGGGGGTCATGAACACTGAAGCTTTCTTT. V usage is TRBV19 and J usage is TRBJ1-1; D possibly corresponds to TRBD1 (6 bases). Germline CDR1 and CDR2: LNHDA and SQIVND (reference sequence). The CDR3 contains 13 residues. Trimming left V 7 bases short and J 0 bases short, with 9 bases between.

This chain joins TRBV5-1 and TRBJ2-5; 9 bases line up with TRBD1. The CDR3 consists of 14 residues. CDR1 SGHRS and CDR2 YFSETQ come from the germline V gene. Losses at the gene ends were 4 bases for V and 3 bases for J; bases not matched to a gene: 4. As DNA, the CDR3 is TGCGCCAGCAGCGTGACAGGGGGGGAAGAGACCCAGTACTTC. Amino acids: CASSVTGGEETQYF.